These 24 T cell receptor beta chains were all obtained from the same sample, sequenced in a study of shared clonotypes between healthy human individuals (dated by TCRdb to about 2020). The library relied on the immunoSEQ multiplex PCR assay. TCRdb retrieved this table from immuneACCESS and kept in-frame rearrangements only. Not all clones are present; in checked studies, unresolved V genes account for under half, and no reason is known for the remainder. Counted in this sample were about 2.5 million clones; 85% to 95% of them appeared once. The top ten constitute about 0.36% of the sample. The sample was naive CD4+ T cells from PBMCs. What the cell subset or site label conveys for this sample: CD45RA+ positively selected. The receptors shown here come from a man younger than 35 in good health. Some clones in this sample may be carry-over from other donors' samples.

This chain uses TRBV5-1 with TRBJ2-3; D uncertain. Germline V CDR1 and CDR2: SGHRS, YFSETQ. Trimming stripped 4 bases from V and 2 bases from J, with 11 bases between. The CDR3 sequence is 14 residues long. The CDR3 spells CASSVRKATDTQYF. The CDR3 DNA reads TGCGCCAGCAGCGTCAGAAAGGCCACAGATACGCAGTATTTT.

This chain links TRBV28 with TRBJ1-1; D is unclear. Germline CDR1 and CDR2: MDHEN and SYDVKM. The CDR3 sequence is 17 residues long. Trimming took 2 bases from V and 1 from J, leaving 17 bases between them. The CDR3 reads CASSLTLWEKPNTEAFF. The CDR3, as DNA: TGTGCCAGCAGTTTAACTTTGTGGGAAAAACCGAACACTGAAGCTTTCTTT.

V is TRBV7-2 and J is TRBJ1-1, with 7 nucleotides matching TRBD1. The ends lost 6 bases at V and 4 bases at J; junction bases unmatched: 14. The CDR3 contains 16 residues. Germline CDR1 reads SGHTA; CDR2 reads FQGNSA. The CDR3 loop reads CASRAKLAGTATEAFF. For the CDR3, the DNA is TGTGCCAGCAGAGCAAAGCTTGCCGGGACAGCCACTGAAGCTTTCTTT. The full variable domain, in which reference TRBV7-2 and TRBJ1-1 provide the parts outside the CDR3, is GAGVSQSPSNKVTEKGKDVELRCDPISGHTALYWYRQSLGQGLEFLIYFQGNSAPDKSGLPSDRFSAERTGGSVSTLTIQRTQQEDSAVYLCASRAKLAGTATEAFFGQGTRLTVV.

The chain combines TRBV6-9 with TRBJ1-1; 7 nucleotides align to TRBD1. The CDR3 has 12 residues. J gave up 6 bases and V 5 bases, and 3 bases lay outside the gene matches. CDR1 is MNHGY and CDR2 is SVAAGI in the germline V gene. The CDR3, as DNA: TGTGCCAGCAGTCAACAGGGGTCTGAAGCTTTCTTT. It is translated as CASSQQGSEAFF.

CDR3 amino acids: CASNPFPDEQFF. CDR3 coding DNA: TGTGCCAGTAACCCTTTTCCGGATGAGCAGTTCTTC. The genes are TRBV19 and TRBJ2-1; D unclear. With 7 bases removed from V and 8 bases from J, the gap between germline ends came to 12 bases. CDR1 is LNHDA and CDR2 is SQIVND in the germline V gene (reference sequence). The CDR3 contains 12 residues.

This chain links TRBV5-4 with TRBJ2-7, with D perhaps TRBD1 (6 bases). V lost 1 base and J 3 bases, leaving 11 bases between the germline ends. The CDR3 contains 14 residues. Germline CDR1 SGHNT, CDR2 YYREEE (reference sequence). The CDR3 DNA reads as TGTGCCAGCAGCTTGCAGGGGCCGAACTACGAGCAGTACTTC. Its protein product is CASSLQGPNYEQYF.

This chain connects TRBV28 to TRBJ1-3; perhaps TRBD1 as D (6 bases). V was cut by 7 bases and J by 0 bases, with 10 bases left in between. The length of the CDR3 is 14 residues. Germline V gene sequence: CDR1 MDHEN, CDR2 SYDVKM. The CDR3 loop reads CASTGDSSGNTIYF. The CDR3 DNA is TGTGCCAGCACAGGGGACTCCTCTGGAAACACCATATATTTT.

The V gene is TRBV6-1, the J gene TRBJ2-1; 8 positions match TRBD2. The CDR3 runs 14 residues. With 11 bases clipped from V and 7 bases from J, the junction kept 13 bases outside the gene matches. CDR1 is MNHNS, CDR2 SASEGT, per germline. This chain's CDR3 is CAGGSGSWGNEQFF. DNA of the CDR3: TGTGCCGGAGGCAGCGGGAGTTGGGGAAATGAGCAGTTCTTC.

This clone was observed once. The chain has TRBV4-2 and TRBJ1-1, with D perhaps TRBD1 (5 bases). This CDR3 region has 16 residues. In germline, CDR1 is LGHNA, CDR2 YNFKEQ. The V end lost 0 bases, the J end lost 1 base, and 12 bases lay between the germline ends. The CDR3 is CASSQETRGGNTEAFF. CDR3 bases: TGTGCCAGCAGCCAAGAGACGCGGGGCGGGAACACTGAAGCTTTCTTT.

This chain links TRBV5-1 with TRBJ2-7; no definite D call. Trimming shortened V by 0 bases and J by 4 bases, and 14 bases separated the two germline ends. In germline, CDR1 is SGHRS, CDR2 YFSETQ. This CDR3 spans 15 amino acids. CDR3 amino acids: CASSLGQPILYEQYF. The DNA of the CDR3 is TGCGCCAGCAGCTTGGGGCAGCCCATACTTTACGAGCAGTACTTC.

The chain combines TRBV5-1 with TRBJ1-3; D ambiguous. The germline V gene encodes CDR1 SGHRS and CDR2 YFSETQ. The germline V and J ends were trimmed by 1 base and 4 bases, with 9 bases remaining between them. This CDR3 spans 14 amino acids. In DNA form, the CDR3 reads TGCGCCAGCAGCTTGCTGGGAGGAGGAAACACCATATATTTT. It specifies CASSLLGGGNTIYF.

This chain uses TRBV5-1 with TRBJ1-1; D ambiguous. Trimming cost V 4 bases and J 6 bases, with 16 bases left between them. The CDR3 spans 14 residues. Per the germline V gene, CDR1 is SGHRS and CDR2 is YFSETQ. CDR3 in amino acids: CASSVSLMTSEAFF. The CDR3 region has the DNA TGCGCCAGCAGCGTATCCCTTATGACCTCTGAAGCTTTCTTT.

The chain joins TRBV19 to TRBJ2-3, with TRBD1 matching 10 bases. V was clipped by 1 base and J by 6 bases; unmatched bases: 7. The CDR3 runs 16 residues. The germline V gene encodes CDR1 LNHDA and CDR2 SQIVND (reference sequence). CDR3 residues: CASSIVGTGAKDTQYF. DNA of the CDR3: TGTGCCAGTAGTATAGTCGGGACAGGGGCCAAGGATACGCAGTATTTT.

This sequence joins TRBV29-1 and TRBJ1-2; no definite D call. Per the germline V gene, CDR1 is SQVTM and CDR2 is ANQGSEA. CDR3 length: 11 amino acids. Trimming removed 2 bases from V and 6 bases from J, with 7 bases in between. For the CDR3, the DNA is TGCAGCGTTGAATCTCAGAATGGCTACACCTTC. Protein product: CSVESQNGYTF.

DNA for the CDR3: TGCAGCGTGGGACAGGGGGCGGGGGAGACCCAGTACTTC. Translation: CSVGQGAGETQYF. V is TRBV29-1 and J is TRBJ2-5; the match to TRBD1 covers 12 bases. CDR3 size: 13 residues. V dropped 6 bases and J dropped 5; count of bases not matched to a gene: 4. The germline gives CDR1 SQVTM, CDR2 ANQGSEA.

The chain recombines TRBV5-1 with TRBJ2-7, with 8 bases identical to TRBD2. Germline V gene data show CDR1 as SGHRS and CDR2 as YFSETQ. J gave up 6 bases and V 4 bases, and 12 bases lay outside the gene matches. The CDR3 length is 15 residues. The CDR3 nucleotides read TGCGCCAGCAGCCCCGGGGGGGGGCGCAGGGTCGAGCAGTACTTC. Protein sequence: CASSPGGGRRVEQYF.

The V gene is TRBV27, the J gene TRBJ2-7; D might be TRBD1 (6 bases). From germline, CDR1 is MNHEY and CDR2 SMNVEV (reference sequence). The CDR3 length is 14 residues. V lost 6 bases and J 5 bases, leaving 17 bases between the germline ends. The DNA of the CDR3 is TGTGCCAGCAGAGAACTTACAGGGATCAACGAGCAGTACTTC. Translated: CASRELTGINEQYF.

The chain joins TRBV7-3 to TRBJ2-1; 8 nucleotides align to TRBD2. Germline V CDR1 and CDR2: SGHTA, FQGTGA. CDR3 length: 16 residues. V shed 1 base and J 4 bases; nucleotides not matched to a gene: 6. CDR3 in amino acids: CASSLNGLAGYNEQFF. CDR3 nucleotide sequence: TGTGCCAGCAGCTTAAATGGGTTAGCGGGGTACAATGAGCAGTTCTTC.

This CDR3 reads CASSRDAYSRDTQYF. CDR3 nucleotides: TGCGCCAGCAGCCGGGACGCCTATTCGAGGGATACGCAGTATTTT. The rearrangement joins TRBV5-1 to TRBJ2-3; the D call may be TRBD1 or TRBD2 (5 bases each). V dropped 4 bases and J dropped 6 bases, with 18 bases sitting between them. CDR3 length: 15 amino acids. Germline V lookup: CDR1 SGHRS, CDR2 YFSETQ.

J is TRBJ2-2 and V is TRBV30, with D perhaps TRBD2 (6 bases). CDR3 length equals 21 residues. Germline loops: CDR1 GTSNPN, CDR2 SVGIG (reference sequence). V was pared by 2 bases and J by 1 base, with 29 bases between. For the CDR3, the DNA is TGTGCCTGGAGTCCGATAGGTATCGGGGGTTCCTCACCAAGGAACACCGGGGAGCTGTTTTTT. It translates to CAWSPIGIGGSSPRNTGELFF.

V and J are TRBV29-1 and TRBJ2-7; the D gene is possibly TRBD2 (6 bases). V was pared by 3 bases and J by 6 bases, with 9 bases between. The CDR3 is 11 amino acids. CDR1 and CDR2 from the germline V gene are SQVTM and ANQGSEA. The CDR3 protein is CSVDGGFEQYF. The CDR3 coding sequence is TGCAGCGTTGATGGGGGGTTCGAGCAGTACTTC.

The CDR3: CASSFTGTGGSEAFF. DNA of the CDR3: TGCGCCAGCAGCTTCACCGGGACAGGGGGTTCTGAAGCTTTCTTT. The chain combines TRBV5-1 with TRBJ1-1; TRBD1 matches 11 bases. The junction had 6 bases not matched to a gene; V was cut back by 2 bases and J by 6 bases. In germline, CDR1 is SGHRS, CDR2 YFSETQ. The CDR3 is 15 residues long. The variable domain in full, with the rest retrieved from reference TRBV5-1 and TRBJ1-1, is KAGVTQTPRYLIKTRGQQVTLSCSPISGHRSVSWYQQTPGQGLQFLFEYFSETQRNKGNFPGRFSGRQFSNSRSEMNVSTLELGDSALYLCASSFTGTGGSEAFFGQGTRLTVV.

The genes are TRBV6-5 and TRBJ2-1, with 7 bases aligning to TRBD1. Germline lookup yields CDR1 MNHEY and CDR2 SVGAGI. J was trimmed by 2 bases and V by 6 bases; bases with no gene match: 7. The CDR3 consists of 15 residues. The CDR3 coding sequence is TGTGCCAGCAGAAGCCGGGACAGAGCCTACAATGAGCAGTTCTTC. It specifies CASRSRDRAYNEQFF.

The chain recombines TRBV18 with TRBJ1-2; the D is unclear. The CDR3 runs 17 residues. Looked up from germline, CDR1 is KGHSH and CDR2 is LQKENI. The V end lost 1 base, the J end lost 4 bases, and 19 bases lay between the germline ends. CDR3 protein: CASSPHPPQVVGYGYTF. The DNA for the CDR3 is TGTGCCAGCTCACCACACCCACCGCAGGTCGTGGGCTATGGCTACACCTTC. Combining the CDR3 with reference TRBV18 and TRBJ1-2 gives the whole variable domain NAGVMQNPRHLVRRRGQEARLRCSPMKGHSHVYWYRQLPEEGLKFMVYLQKENIIDESGMPKERFSAEFPKEGPSILRIQQVVRGDSAAYFCASSPHPPQVVGYGYTFGSGTRLTVV.